This T cell receptor beta chain was captured by sequencing in a study of T cells after yellow fever vaccination. At the level of the study: Fractions of limited cellularity were prepared by means of SMART-Seq v4 Ultra Low Input.

Via MiXCR, TCRdb re-called the 5' RACE reads, giving one row per CDR3 protein. The sample has around 310,000 distinct CDR3 sequences, roughly 3.5% seen once. General study points: CD4 and CD8 compartments shared a small share of clonotypes, likely from convergent recombination.

From germline, CDR1 is SGHVS and CDR2 FQNEAQ. V was cut by 2 bases and J by 9 bases, with 22 bases left in between. The CDR3 extends over 16 amino acids. This clonotype was recorded at least ten times. What it binds is unknown. The chain links TRBV7-8 to TRBJ2-5; D uncertain. This clonotype was obtained from a young man who received the YFV17D yellow fever vaccine. Source: PBMCs, taken on the day of the yellow fever booster vaccination. The CDR3, as DNA: TGTGCCAGCAGCTTACCACGCCGCATAGCCCCCCTGGCCCAGTACTTC. Its protein is CASSLPRRIAPLAQYF.